This T cell receptor (beta chain) was retrieved from a study of cytotoxic CD8 clonotypes in ibrutinib-treated CLL. Researchers set a sequencing depth target of 1 in 200,000 to 1 in 1 million T cells. The data were produced by immunoSEQ multiplex PCR, yet TCRdb's version contains in-frame clones alone and is incomplete. The sample lists some 200,000 clones, just under 80% seen once, with about an eighth in the top ten. The study's findings and limits: Public clonotypes proved infrequent, and on treatment they shrank or remained steady. Before falling back toward baseline at progression, clonality had risen at the time of ibrutinib response. Clonality was higher at baseline than in age-matched healthy donors and tracked circulating CD8+ T-cell counts.

The CDR3 is 14 residues long. CDR1 and CDR2 (germline): LGHNA, YNFKEQ. V lost 5 bases and J 6 bases, leaving 16 bases between the germline ends. This clone was recorded at least ten times. Antigen specificity is unknown. This clonotype originated in a human donor with chronic lymphocytic leukemia. Source: PBMCs, taken after 12 months of ibrutinib treatment. V gene TRBV4-2 combines with J gene TRBJ1-1; D ambiguous. CDR3 DNA sequence: TGTGCCAGCAGCGGTGAGAGTGATAGATCTGAAGCTTTCTTT. This sequence encodes CASSGESDRSEAFF.